Listed here is a single T cell receptor beta chain. Its cognate antigen is unknown. This entry is derived from a study of shared clonotypes between healthy human individuals. Study at large: Per donor, three plates held CD4 naive cells, three held CD4 memory, two held CD8 naive and one held CD8 memory. Whole-study results and caveats: Researchers sampled only blood; tissue repertoires likely differ. Compared with memory subsets, naive subsets generally had larger estimated richness.

At the deep level, the assay was run. Clones were read by immunoSEQ multiplex PCR, and TCRdb kept only the in-frame ones, dropping some. The repertoire consists of fewer than 3 million clones, with about 90% occurring once and the leading ten covering 0.37%. The CDR3 extends over 14 amino acids. The ends were cut back, 0 bases at V and 2 bases at J, with 9 bases in the middle. Germline CDR1 SGDLS, CDR2 YYNGEE. Sequencing was carried out using naive CD4+ T cells from PBMCs. Documented subset: CD45RA+ positively selected. The TCR originated in a man younger than 35 in good health. Some clones in this sample may be carry-over from other donors' samples. The rearrangement joins TRBV9 to TRBJ2-7, with unresolved D. CDR3 sequence (DNA): TGTGCCAGCAGCGTAGATGTCCGGCCCTACGAGCAGTACTTC. It specifies CASSVDVRPYEQYF.